This T cell receptor beta chain was profiled in a study of graft-versus-host responses after intestinal transplantation. A word on this clone: Its antigen is unidentified.

Trimming removed 10 bases at V and 1 base at J, with 10 bases between. The germline V gene has CDR1 SNHLY and CDR2 FYNNEI. This CDR3 region has 12 residues. Measured with immunoSEQ multiplex PCR; TCRdb has only the in-frame clones, and not every one. The table has over 100,000 clones, around 90% seen once. This sequence was found in a human donor who was the organ donor for an intestinal transplant. The genes are TRBV2 and TRBJ2-5; D unclear. Specimen: unstimulated CD4+ T cells sorted from spleen or lymph node cells, collected before transplant. CDR3 amino acids: CATGRRQETQYF. The CDR3 DNA reads as TGTGCCACCGGACGCCGCCAAGAGACCCAGTACTTC.